The 22 T cell receptor beta chains reported below all come from one sample, sequenced in a study of cytomegalovirus exposure and HLA in healthy donors. PCR employed 60 Vbeta and 13 Jbeta primers. This table comes from immunoSEQ multiplex PCR, and its TCRdb copy is limited to in-frame clones, with some not included. The data contain 170,000 or so clones, about four fifths of them singletons. Sequences were obtained from PBMCs. The receptors were gathered from a woman aged 50 to 60 in good health and CMV-seropositive.

The chain joins TRBV9 to TRBJ2-1, with TRBD2 identical over 10 bases. Germline V gives CDR1 SGDLS, CDR2 YYNGEE. Germline trimming cut 4 bases from V and 9 bases from J; bases unmatched to any gene: 4. The CDR3 totals 13 residues. The CDR3 bases are TGTGCCAGCAGCACTGGACTAGCGGTTGAGCAGTTCTTC. Protein: CASSTGLAVEQFF.

There are a few counts of this clone. V is TRBV6-1 and J is TRBJ2-7, with a weak D call TRBD1 (5 bases). This CDR3 has 11 amino acids. The germline V gene has CDR1 MNHNS and CDR2 SASEGT. The V and J ends lost 11 bases and 4 bases respectively, with 12 bases between them. The CDR3 is CAAKTVYEQYF. CDR3 DNA sequence: TGTGCCGCAAAGACAGTATACGAGCAGTACTTC.

The CDR3 nucleotides are TGTGCCAGCAGACCCGGGACTAGCGGGAGGGGGTACACAGATACGCAGTATTTT. Amino acid sequence: CASRPGTSGRGYTDTQYF. The chain combines TRBV27 with TRBJ2-3; 16 bases are a match to TRBD2. This CDR3 region has 18 residues. Germline V gene lookup returns CDR1 MNHEY and CDR2 SMNVEV (reference sequence). The junction had 8 bases not matched to a gene; V was cut back by 6 bases and J by 2 bases.

V usage is TRBV28 and J usage is TRBJ1-2; tentative D call: TRBD1 (6 bases). The CDR3 has 13 amino acids. V was cut by 6 bases and J by 8 bases, with 16 bases left in between. Germline CDR1 MDHEN, CDR2 SYDVKM. The CDR3 region is CASSLGQQGGYTF. The CDR3 coding sequence is TGTGCCAGCAGCCTAGGACAGCAGGGGGGCTACACCTTC.

This clone was counted between two and nine times. The rearrangement links TRBV5-4 to TRBJ1-4, with D possibly being TRBD1 (5 bases). Germline V CDR1 and CDR2: SGHNT, YYREEE (reference sequence). There are 15 residues in the CDR3. V was pared by 3 bases and J by 0 bases, with 9 bases between. The chain's CDR3 is CASSSGGTTNEKLFF. CDR3 coding DNA: TGTGCCAGCAGCTCGGGGGGAACAACTAATGAAAAACTGTTTTTT.

Worth noting for this clone: Its ends do not fully match the called genes, so a read error is possible. This rearrangement joins TRBV2 to TRBJ1-2; D gene unclear. The CDR3 length is 12 residues. Germline assignment: CDR1 SNHLY and CDR2 FYNNEI. The CDR3 nucleotides read TGTGCCAGCAGTGAACCATTCGCCGGGAGCCAATTC. Translated: CASSEPFAGSQF.

This sequence joins TRBV10-3 and TRBJ1-5; 7 bases are a match to TRBD1. The V gene's germline CDR1 is ENHRY and CDR2 SYGVKD. The V gene end was trimmed by 0 bases and the J gene end by 3 bases; junction bases not matched to a gene: 2. The CDR3 is 15 amino acids. The CDR3 DNA reads TGTGCCATCAGTGAGTCGACAGGGAACAATCAGCCCCAGCATTTT. It encodes CAISESTGNNQPQHF.

A few counts support this clone. V usage is TRBV30 and J usage is TRBJ2-2; 12 bases match TRBD2. The J segment lost 4 bases and the V segment lost 4 bases, leaving 10 bases of the junction unmatched. Germline loops: CDR1 GTSNPN, CDR2 SVGIG (reference sequence). CDR3 size: 17 residues. In nucleotides, the CDR3 is TGTGCCTGGACGAACTCCGGGACTAGCGGGTTCACCGGGGAGCTGTTTTTT. Protein product: CAWTNSGTSGFTGELFF.

The chain combines TRBV5-1 with TRBJ1-1; D may be TRBD1 (6 bases). This CDR3 is 17 amino acids long. The V gene lost 3 bases and the J gene lost 0 bases, with 18 bases spanning the gap. In germline, CDR1 is SGHRS, CDR2 YFSETQ. The DNA of the CDR3 is TGCGCCAGCAGCTCACCCAGGCAGGGGCCAATGAACACTGAAGCTTTCTTT. Encoded protein: CASSSPRQGPMNTEAFF.

The chain combines TRBV7-2 with TRBJ2-1, with D perhaps TRBD2 (6 bases). This CDR3 has 12 amino acids. CDR1 is SGHTA, CDR2 FQGNSA, per germline. V lost 5 bases and J 12 bases, leaving 14 bases between the germline ends. The DNA of the CDR3 is TGTGCCAGCAGCCTGGGACTTAGGGGGCAGTTCTTC. It codes for CASSLGLRGQFF. Full variable domain (rest looked up from reference TRBV7-2 and TRBJ2-1): GAGVSQSPSNKVTEKGKDVELRCDPISGHTALYWYRQSLGQGLEFLIYFQGNSAPDKSGLPSDRFSAERTGGSVSTLTIQRTQQEDSAVYLCASSLGLRGQFFGPGTRLTVL.

This sequence joins TRBV7-2 and TRBJ1-5; no clear D gene. Per germline, CDR1 SGHTA and CDR2 FQGNSA. Trimming removed 3 bases from V and 4 bases from J, with 10 bases in between. This CDR3 spans 14 amino acids. The CDR3: CASSFAFLNQPQHF. The CDR3 coding sequence is TGTGCCAGCAGCTTCGCGTTCCTAAATCAGCCCCAGCATTTT.

This clone was seen just once. For the CDR3, the DNA is TGCAGCGTTGAAAAGGGGGCCGAGGAAAAACTGTTTTTT. Translating it yields CSVEKGAEEKLFF. This rearrangement joins TRBV29-1 to TRBJ1-4; 7 bases map to TRBD1. Germline CDR1 is SQVTM and CDR2 is ANQGSEA. J lost 8 bases, V lost 2 bases, and 5 bases had no gene match. CDR3 length: 13 residues.

There are a few counts of this clone. This sequence joins TRBV9 and TRBJ2-7; D is uncertain. Germline assignment: CDR1 SGDLS and CDR2 YYNGEE. Trimming took off 0 bases at V and 6 bases at J, with 10 bases between the two ends. The CDR3 extends over 13 amino acids. CDR3: CASSVAPGVEQYF. The CDR3 nucleotides read TGTGCCAGCAGCGTAGCTCCAGGTGTCGAGCAGTACTTC.

This clone was counted a single time. This rearrangement joins TRBV5-1 to TRBJ2-7, with TRBD2 as a possible D gene (6 bases). The CDR3 spans 12 residues. Trimming pared 2 bases from V and 5 bases from J, leaving 8 bases between. Germline assignment: CDR1 SGHRS and CDR2 YFSETQ. CDR3 nucleotide sequence: TGCGCCAGCAGCTTTTCGGGGGACGAGCAGTACTTC. This codes for CASSFSGDEQYF. Together with reference TRBV5-1 and TRBJ2-7, the CDR3 gives the full variable domain: KAGVTQTPRYLIKTRGQQVTLSCSPISGHRSVSWYQQTPGQGLQFLFEYFSETQRNKGNFPGRFSGRQFSNSRSEMNVSTLELGDSALYLCASSFSGDEQYFGPGTRLTVT.

The chain couples TRBV6-5 to TRBJ1-6; 8 bases map to TRBD1. Per the germline V gene, CDR1 is MNHEY and CDR2 is SVGAGI. Trimming took 2 bases from V and 4 from J; bases not matched to a gene: 1. The CDR3 length is 15 residues. The CDR3 region is CASSYDRGYNSPLHF. For the CDR3, the DNA is TGTGCCAGCAGTTACGACAGGGGTTATAATTCACCCCTCCACTTT.

This chain joins TRBV18 and TRBJ2-5, with 13 bases lining up with TRBD2. Germline lookup yields CDR1 KGHSH and CDR2 LQKENI. V trimming: 8 bases; J trimming: 4 bases; junction bases outside the gene matches: 1. The CDR3 length is 13 residues. In nucleotides, the CDR3 is TGTGCCAGCAGGACTAGCGGGGGAGAGACCCAGTACTTC. Translated: CASRTSGGETQYF.

The rearrangement joins TRBV29-1 to TRBJ1-1; 8 bases fit TRBD1. The germline gives CDR1 SQVTM, CDR2 ANQGSEA. The V segment lost 3 bases and the J segment 5 bases; nucleotides outside the gene matches: 2. The CDR3 has 12 residues. Written as DNA, the CDR3 is TGCAGCGTTGAGAGACAGGGGACTGAAGCTTTCTTT. Residues: CSVERQGTEAFF. The whole variable domain, remainder taken from reference TRBV29-1 and TRBJ1-1, is SAVISQKPSRDICQRGTSLTIQCQVDSQVTMMFWYRQQPGQSLTLIATANQGSEATYESGFVIDKFPISRPNLTFSTLTVSNMSPEDSSIYLCSVERQGTEAFFGQGTRLTVV.

The genes are TRBV28 and TRBJ1-2, with D unresolved. Between the trimmed V and J ends, which lost 8 bases and 5 bases, there was a span of 12 bases. This CDR3 comprises 12 residues. The germline gives CDR1 MDHEN, CDR2 SYDVKM. For the CDR3, the DNA is TGTGCCAGCGAAGGGCGGACTTATGGCTACACCTTC. Translation gives CASEGRTYGYTF.

This sequence joins TRBV4-3 and TRBJ2-3, with D perhaps matching TRBD2 (5 bases). There are 15 residues in the CDR3. Per the germline V gene, CDR1 is LGHNA and CDR2 is YSLEER. Trimming pared 1 base from V and 4 bases from J, leaving 12 bases between. CDR3 loop: CASSQAEAVADTQYF. In DNA, the CDR3 is TGCGCCAGCAGCCAAGCGGAAGCGGTCGCAGATACGCAGTATTTT.

The chain uses TRBV9 and TRBJ2-1, with 11 positions matching TRBD2. CDR3 length: 17 amino acids. Trimming at V came to 0 bases and at J to 7 bases, leaving 9 bases not matched to a gene. Looked up from germline, CDR1 is SGDLS and CDR2 is YYNGEE. DNA for the CDR3: TGTGCCAGCAGCGTAGAAACTAGCGGGAGATCACGGAATGAGCAGTTCTTC. Translating it yields CASSVETSGRSRNEQFF.

The chain employs TRBV10-3 and TRBJ2-7, with 12 bases fitting TRBD2. Germline assignment: CDR1 ENHRY and CDR2 SYGVKD. The CDR3 length is 16 residues. J gave up 4 bases and V 6 bases, and 10 bases lay outside the gene matches. The CDR3 DNA follows: TGTGCCATCAGCGGACGACTAGCGGGAGAACTGTACGAGCAGTACTTC. Protein: CAISGRLAGELYEQYF.

This chain uses TRBV7-2 with TRBJ2-2; D uncertain. Trimming shortened V by 1 base and J by 1 base, and 7 bases separated the two germline ends. Germline values: CDR1 SGHTA, CDR2 FQGNSA. This CDR3 contains 15 residues. CDR3: CASSLGPGNTGELFF. CDR3 coding DNA: TGTGCCAGCAGCTTAGGGCCAGGGAACACCGGGGAGCTGTTTTTT.